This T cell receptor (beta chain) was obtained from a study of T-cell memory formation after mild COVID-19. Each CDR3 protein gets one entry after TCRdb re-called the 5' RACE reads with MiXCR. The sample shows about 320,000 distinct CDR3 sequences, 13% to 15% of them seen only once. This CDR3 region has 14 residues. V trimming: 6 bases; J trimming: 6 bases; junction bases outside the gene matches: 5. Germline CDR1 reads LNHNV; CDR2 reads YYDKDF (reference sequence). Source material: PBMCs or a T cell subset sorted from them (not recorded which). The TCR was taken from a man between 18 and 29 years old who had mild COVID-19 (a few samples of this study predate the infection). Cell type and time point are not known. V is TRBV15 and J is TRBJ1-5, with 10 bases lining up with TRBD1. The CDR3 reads CATSLGTGVQPQHF. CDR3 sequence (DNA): TGTGCCACCAGTTTAGGGACAGGGGTTCAGCCCCAGCATTTT.